This TCR beta chain is from a study of blood T cell repertoires in COVID-19. Authors' processing steps: Amplification with reference gene primers provided the estimates of nucleated cell counts. Assay used: immunoSEQ multiplex PCR; TCRdb lists only in-frame clones, some missing. The V and J calls and the clone size are those of that table, but D and trimming were determined from the DNA. The sample lists about 100,000 clones; around 90% were seen once. Germline CDR1 and CDR2: MNHEY and SVGEGT. The V end was cut by 2 bases, the J end by 2 bases, with 10 bases between. The length of the CDR3 is 14 residues.

V usage is TRBV6-2 or TRBV6-3 and J usage is TRBJ2-7, with D maybe TRBD2 (7 bases). This sequence originates from a man in his fifties with active or convalescent COVID-19. The sequenced material came from peripheral blood. CDR3 amino acids: CASSYEGGAYEQYF. Here the CDR3 DNA reads TGTGCCAGCAGTTACGAGGGGGGGGCCTACGAGCAGTACTTC.